Shown below are 27 T cell receptor beta chains from a single sample sequenced in a study of T cell repertoires in cytomegalovirus infection (dated by TCRdb to the late 2010s). Their antigens remain unidentified. Sequencing used an Illumina HiSeq 1500. The public reads were reanalyzed by TCRdb: fastp trimming at Q25, MiXCR alignment, in-frame beta chains only. Duplicate CDR3 protein sequences are folded into a single record with the most common DNA and genes. This sample gives some 920,000 distinct CDR3 sequences in total; 30% to 40% of them show up just once. The top ten clones comprise over 13% of the sample. The treatment or condition label here, explained by the study, means: in vitro stimulation with specific CMV peptide epitopes to enrich CMV-specific T cells. The material sequenced was cultured CD8+ T cells from PBMCs, taken from culture after CMV antigen stimulation. Receptors originate from a human donor in good health (CMV status not recorded). Some clones in this sample may be carry-over from other donors' samples.

The rearrangement uses TRBV9 and TRBJ1-2, with a weak D call TRBD1 (5 bases). Germline V lookup: CDR1 SGDLS, CDR2 YYNGEE. Trimming took 4 bases from V and 10 from J, leaving 20 bases between them. The CDR3 loop spans 14 amino acids. Here the CDR3 DNA reads TGTGCCAGCAGCTCCCACGGCCAGGGAGTGGACTACACCTTC. Its protein product is CASSSHGQGVDYTF.

This clonotype has ten or more counts. The chain carries TRBV7-6 and TRBJ2-1; no clear D gene. The germline CDR1 and CDR2 sequences are SGHVS and FNYEAQ. The CDR3 runs 16 residues. Trimming cost V 0 bases and J 0 bases, with 9 bases left between them. The DNA of the CDR3 is TGTGCCAGCAGCTTAGCCGACTCCAGCTCCTACAATGAGCAGTTCTTC. It codes for CASSLADSSSYNEQFF.

In this sample, this clonotype turned up a few times. The chain carries TRBV4-3 and TRBJ2-6; possibly TRBD2 for D (5 bases). Germline values: CDR1 LGHNA, CDR2 YSLEER. The CDR3 is 15 amino acids. V lost 3 bases and J 3 bases, leaving 9 bases between the germline ends. The CDR3 sequence is CASSHTRGGANVLTF. CDR3 DNA: TGCGCCAGCAGCCATACCCGGGGTGGGGCCAACGTCCTGACTTTC.

For this clonotype: A read error may explain this, as a much larger clone is one base away. This chain connects TRBV7-6 to TRBJ2-1; 10 nucleotides line up with TRBD2. Germline V lookup: CDR1 SGHVS, CDR2 FNYEAQ. This CDR3 spans 15 amino acids. CDR3 nucleotide sequence: TGTGCCAGCAGCATCCGACTAGCGGGTCAGGATGAGCAGTTGTTC. This codes for CASSIRLAGQDEQLF.

This clonotype showed up just a few times. This chain uses TRBV27 with TRBJ1-2; 9 bases fit TRBD1. After removal of 4 bases from V and 8 bases from J, the junction contained 5 bases not matched to a gene. The CDR3 is made up of 13 amino acids. Germline CDR1 and CDR2: MNHEY and SMNVEV (reference sequence). CDR3 loop: CASSWGQGQGYTF. The CDR3 coding sequence is TGTGCCAGCAGTTGGGGACAGGGTCAAGGCTACACCTTC.

The rearrangement uses TRBV5-6 and TRBJ2-7; no reliable D call. Trimming left V 1 base short and J 0 bases short, with 8 bases between. Germline CDR1 and CDR2: SGHDT and YYEEEE. The CDR3 runs 14 residues. This chain's CDR3 is CASSLIQSSYEQYF. CDR3 DNA sequence: TGTGCCAGCAGCTTGATACAGAGCTCCTACGAGCAGTACTTC.

This chain links TRBV27 with TRBJ2-5; D unclear. Trimming stripped 2 bases from V and 2 bases from J, with 12 bases between. CDR3 length: 15 residues. CDR1 and CDR2 from the germline V gene are MNHEY and SMNVEV (reference sequence). CDR3 region: CASSLRVRPQETQYF. CDR3 nucleotide sequence: TGTGCCAGCAGTTTAAGGGTCAGACCGCAAGAGACCCAGTACTTC.

This clonotype has more than one count but fewer than ten. J is TRBJ1-1 and V is TRBV19, with 11 nucleotides matching TRBD1. This CDR3 region has 17 residues. J lost 4 bases, V lost 7 bases, and 14 bases had no gene match. The germline gives CDR1 LNHDA, CDR2 SQIVND (reference sequence). The CDR3 is CASNSARDRGRGTEAFF. The DNA for the CDR3 is TGTGCCAGTAACTCCGCTCGGGACAGGGGGAGGGGCACTGAAGCTTTCTTT. The full variable domain, its missing parts supplied by reference TRBV19 and TRBJ1-1, is DGGITQSPKYLFRKEGQNVTLSCEQNLNHDAMYWYRQDPGQGLRLIYYSQIVNDFQKGDIAEGYSVSREKKESFPLTVTSAQKNPTAFYLCASNSARDRGRGTEAFFGQGTRLTVV.

The chain couples TRBV18 to TRBJ2-7, with D maybe TRBD1 (6 bases). The CDR3 loop spans 17 amino acids. The V end was cut by 5 bases, the J end by 0 bases, with 20 bases between. The V gene's germline CDR1 is KGHSH and CDR2 LQKENI. CDR3 residues: CASSSMVDQGPSYEQYV. The CDR3 region has the DNA TGTGCCAGCTCATCAATGGTTGACCAGGGGCCCTCCTACGAGCAGTACGTC.

This clonotype was observed once. V is TRBV12-3 or TRBV12-4 and J is TRBJ2-4; tentative D call: TRBD1 (6 bases). This CDR3 spans 12 amino acids. Trimming pared 6 bases from V and 9 bases from J, leaving 12 bases between. This CDR3 reads CASRQGSGIQYF. The CDR3 DNA is TGTGCCAGCAGACAGGGTTCGGGCATTCAGTACTTC.

This clonotype was seen a few times. The CDR3 sequence: CAIKARTGELFF. The CDR3 DNA sequence: TGTGCCATCAAAGCCCGCACCGGGGAGCTGTTTTTT. The rearrangement joins TRBV10-3 to TRBJ2-2; D not resolved. This CDR3 is 12 amino acids long. Deletions cut 7 bases from V and 4 bases from J, with 7 bases between. Germline CDR1 reads ENHRY; CDR2 reads SYGVKD.

V usage is TRBV7-3 and J usage is TRBJ1-2, with 10 positions matching TRBD1. The CDR3 loop spans 14 amino acids. The J segment lost 6 bases and the V segment lost 5 bases, leaving 6 bases of the junction unmatched. The germline gives CDR1 SGHTA, CDR2 FQGTGA. The CDR3 sequence: CASSQGGTGDGYTF. The CDR3 DNA reads as TGTGCCAGCAGCCAGGGGGGGACAGGGGATGGCTACACCTTC.

This clonotype turned up a few times. This rearrangement joins TRBV4-3 to TRBJ2-5; 9 bases agree with TRBD2. V trimming: 2 bases; J trimming: 3 bases; junction bases outside the gene matches: 1. The CDR3 runs 14 residues. Germline V gives CDR1 LGHNA, CDR2 YSLEER. CDR3 in amino acids: CASSQRLAEETQYF. DNA for the CDR3: TGCGCCAGCAGCCAAAGACTAGCGGAAGAGACCCAGTACTTC.

This clonotype was counted only a few times. The J gene is TRBJ1-1, the V gene TRBV6-2 or TRBV6-3; no firm D call. V lost 2 bases and J lost 2, with 24 bases in between. Germline V lookup: CDR1 MNHEY, CDR2 SVGEGT. This CDR3 has 19 residues. The CDR3 DNA sequence: TGTGCCAGCAGTTACCCGTCCCGACCCGGTGAGGGAGTAAACACTGAAGCTTTCTTT. Protein sequence: CASSYPSRPGEGVNTEAFF.

This chain links TRBV11-3 with TRBJ2-2, with TRBD2 identical over 12 bases. Germline loops: CDR1 SGHNT, CDR2 YENEEA. V gave up 1 base and J gave up 5 bases; unmatched junction bases: 5. The length of the CDR3 is 17 residues. CDR3: CASSLVPTSGGTGELFF. CDR3 nucleotide sequence: TGTGCCAGCAGCTTAGTCCCGACTAGCGGGGGAACCGGGGAGCTGTTTTTT. The full variable domain, with the rest looked up from reference TRBV11-3 and TRBJ2-2, is EAGVVQSPRYKIIEKKQPVAFWCNPISGHNTLYWYLQNLGQGPELLIRYENEEAVDDSQLPKDRFSAERLKGVDSTLKIQPAELGDSAVYLCASSLVPTSGGTGELFFGEGSRLTVL.

This clonotype was counted between two and nine times. The chain couples TRBV7-2 to TRBJ2-7; TRBD2 matches 8 bases. This CDR3 contains 13 residues. J gave up 4 bases and V 5 bases, and 4 bases lay outside the gene matches. The V gene's germline CDR1 is SGHTA and CDR2 FQGNSA. CDR3 nucleotides: TGTGCCAGCAGCCCGGGGGGGCAATACGAGCAGTACTTC. Translating it yields CASSPGGQYEQYF. The full variable domain, completed using reference TRBV7-2 and TRBJ2-7, is GAGVSQSPSNKVTEKGKDVELRCDPISGHTALYWYRQSLGQGLEFLIYFQGNSAPDKSGLPSDRFSAERTGGSVSTLTIQRTQQEDSAVYLCASSPGGQYEQYFGPGTRLTVT.

This clonotype occurred a few times. The J gene is TRBJ1-1, the V gene TRBV19; D gene uncertain. There are 14 residues in the CDR3. V lost 3 bases and J lost 4, with 12 bases in between. The V gene's germline CDR1 is LNHDA and CDR2 SQIVND (reference sequence). CDR3: CASSIWTEGTEAFF. CDR3 DNA: TGTGCCAGTAGTATCTGGACGGAGGGCACTGAAGCTTTCTTT.

This clonotype has just one count. It may be a read error: a sequence one base away is much more abundant. The chain employs TRBV7-2 and TRBJ1-1; possibly TRBD1 for D (6 bases). This CDR3 is built from 14 residues. V was shortened by 2 bases and J by 9 bases, with 16 bases between the two germline ends. The germline gives CDR1 SGHTA, CDR2 FQGNSA. CDR3 bases: TGTGCCAGCAGCTTAAGGGAGGGGGGGGTTAAAGCTTTCTTT. Encoded protein: CASSLREGGVKAFF.

This clonotype has just a few counts. The chain carries TRBV27 and TRBJ1-4, with a tentative D call TRBD1 (5 bases). Deletions cut 6 bases from V and 8 bases from J, with 19 bases between. The CDR3 loop spans 15 amino acids. From germline, CDR1 is MNHEY and CDR2 SMNVEV (reference sequence). The CDR3 DNA follows: TGTGCCAGCAGCCCGGGGTCGGCAGGGAGAGAAAAACTGTTTTTT. Its protein is CASSPGSAGREKLFF. Together with reference TRBV27 and TRBJ1-4, the CDR3 gives the full variable domain: EAQVTQNPRYLITVTGKKLTVTCSQNMNHEYMSWYRQDPGLGLRQIYYSMNVEVTDKGDVPEGYKVSRKEKRNFPLILESPSPNQTSLYFCASSPGSAGREKLFFGSGTQLSVL.

The rearrangement joins TRBV20-1 to TRBJ1-2; TRBD1 is a possible D gene (5 bases). There are 13 residues in the CDR3. V was clipped by 3 bases and J by 6 bases, with 14 bases between them. Germline V gene data show CDR1 as DFQATT and CDR2 as SNEGSKA (reference sequence). The CDR3 DNA sequence: TGCAGTGCTAGCCCTGGGGCCCGAGATGGCTACACCTTC. It is translated as CSASPGARDGYTF.

Points on this clonotype: This clone may be a read error of a much larger clone one base away. The chain links TRBV7-6 to TRBJ2-5; 9 bases agree with TRBD2. In germline, CDR1 is SGHVS, CDR2 FNYEAQ. The CDR3 extends over 15 amino acids. The DNA for the CDR3 is TGTGTCAGCAGCCCCCAGACTAGCGGTGGGGAGACCCAGTACTTC. Translating gives CVSSPQTSGGETQYF.

This clonotype appeared many times. The genes are TRBV7-2 and TRBJ1-1; 9 nucleotides align to TRBD1. The CDR3 is made up of 18 amino acids. J gave up 4 bases and V 1 base, and 13 bases lay outside the gene matches. CDR1 SGHTA and CDR2 FQGNSA come from the germline V gene. In nucleotides, the CDR3 is TGTGCCAGCAGCTTAGGACAGGGGGAGACACAGGAGCGCACTGAAGCTTTCTTT. Amino acid sequence: CASSLGQGETQERTEAFF.

This clonotype was recorded only once. V gene TRBV4-3 combines with J gene TRBJ2-3; 8 bases match TRBD2. V shed 0 bases and J 4 bases; nucleotides not matched to a gene: 9. The CDR3 totals 17 residues. CDR1 is LGHNA, CDR2 YSLEER, per germline. This CDR3 reads CASSQDPTGGRADTQYF. The DNA of the CDR3 is TGCGCCAGCAGCCAAGATCCTACGGGGGGGCGGGCAGATACGCAGTATTTT.

The rearrangement links TRBV6-2 or TRBV6-3 to TRBJ2-3; possible D gene TRBD2, 6 bases. The CDR3 is made up of 16 amino acids. The V and J ends lost 2 bases and 0 bases respectively, with 12 bases between them. Germline V gene sequence: CDR1 MNHEY, CDR2 SVGEGT. The CDR3 region has the DNA TGTGCCAGCAGTTACACCTTAGCGGCGAGCACAGATACGCAGTATTTT. Protein: CASSYTLAASTDTQYF.

The chain combines TRBV27 with TRBJ2-7; 15 bases map to TRBD2. The junction had 1 base not matched to a gene; V was cut back by 0 bases and J by 4 bases. Germline CDR1 reads MNHEY; CDR2 reads SMNVEV (reference sequence). This CDR3 is built from 16 residues. CDR3 amino acids: CASSLSGTSGGYEQYF. The CDR3 region has the DNA TGTGCCAGCAGTTTATCCGGGACTAGCGGGGGGTACGAGCAGTACTTC.

About this clonotype itself: Without the conserved terminal phenylalanine or tryptophan, this CDR3 likely stems from a read error. This chain uses TRBV7-6 with TRBJ2-5; 10 bases align to TRBD1. V was clipped by 4 bases and J by 5 bases; unmatched bases: 7. Germline assignment: CDR1 SGHVS and CDR2 FNYEAQ. The CDR3 consists of 15 residues. The CDR3 DNA is TGTGCCAGCAGCTCCCGGACAGGGGGTGTGGAGACCCAGTACTCC. Protein product: CASSSRTGGVETQYS.

A few counts support this clonotype. The CDR3 loop reads CASRSYAPSNQPQHF. The CDR3 DNA sequence: TGTGCCAGCAGGAGTTACGCCCCAAGCAATCAGCCCCAGCATTTT. The chain joins TRBV2 to TRBJ1-5; D remains unclear. Germline V gene sequence: CDR1 SNHLY, CDR2 FYNNEI. Deletions cut 6 bases from V and 1 base from J, with 13 bases between. This CDR3 is built from 15 residues.